This T cell receptor (beta chain) was recorded in a study of blood T cell repertoires in COVID-19. Study-level information: Material from acute and convalescent COVID-19 was sourced from the United States, Italy and Spain.

Germline CDR1 is SEHNR and CDR2 is FQNEAQ (reference sequence). Trimming cost V 5 bases and J 7 bases; bases outside gene matches: 5. The CDR3 length is 13 residues. Assay used: immunoSEQ multiplex PCR; TCRdb lists only in-frame clones, some missing. Among about 270,000 clones listed, 86% were seen once. Enrollees, about 18 to 95 years old, lived in approximately 25 US areas. Cohort assignment relied on participant-reported clinical history. Recovered Cohort 3 donors showed two negative PCRs, clearance, or symptom resolution. This clonotype originated in a woman aged 18-29 years who had recovered from COVID-19. The V gene is TRBV7-9, the J gene TRBJ1-5, with 7 nucleotides matching TRBD1. Sequenced sample: PBMCs or T cells enriched from blood (not recorded which). CDR3 coding DNA: TGTGCCAGCAGCATAACAGGGGAACAGCCCCAGCATTTT. Translating gives CASSITGEQPQHF.